This entry concerns a single TCR beta chain. The antigen remains undetermined. CD45RO negativity and positive selection for CCR7 defined naive CD8 cells, a population that excluded terminally differentiated effector memory CD45RA+ cells. Per the original methods: Filtering differed because ImmunoSEQ produced junction-only sequences that carried no quality scores. Here immunoSEQ multiplex PCR was the method, and the copy in TCRdb shows in-frame clones only, minus some. That table supplies the V and J calls and clone size; D and trimming were determined from the DNA. Seen here are about 750,000 clones, nearly 95% observed once, and the top ten hold 24%. The data originate from a study of shared clonotypes between healthy human individuals. The V gene's germline CDR1 is SGHKS and CDR2 YYEKEE (reference sequence). The CDR3 extends over 17 amino acids. V was pared by 4 bases and J by 2 bases, with 19 bases between.

Overall study results and limits: A few donors shared around 5% of their naive CD4 clonotypes. Genetic and exposure-history diversity was limited by the few donors. How much donors shared clonotypes was expected to be affected by sequencing depth.

This rearrangement joins TRBV5-5 to TRBJ2-1; D is unresolved. The sequencing input was naive CD8+ T cells sorted from blood. The TCR was taken from a man younger than 45 in good health. CDR3 loop: CASSPLIGVSAYNEQFF. The DNA of the CDR3 is TGTGCCAGCAGCCCCTTAATCGGTGTGTCGGCCTACAATGAGCAGTTCTTC. Variable domain in full (rest from reference TRBV5-5 and TRBJ2-1): DAGVTQSPTHLIKTRGQQVTLRCSPISGHKSVSWYQQVLGQGPQFIFQYYEKEERGRGNFPDRFSARQFPNYSSELNVNALLLGDSALYLCASSPLIGVSAYNEQFFGPGTRLTVL.